The clone carrying this TCR beta chain was seen ten or more times. This sample stems from a study of T cells in Graves' hyperthyroidism and ophthalmopathy. Researchers took RNA transcripts and amplified the TCR beta CDR3 regions from them. Researchers ran a first-round RT-PCR on the TCR CDR3 using the HTBI primer set. MiXCR, applied by TCRdb to the multiplex PCR reads, yields one record per CDR3 protein. The sample consists of some 600,000 distinct CDR3 sequences, approximately 14% of them appearing once. The V gene lost 2 bases and the J gene lost 3 bases, with 18 bases spanning the gap. The CDR3 is 17 amino acids. In germline, CDR1 is MNHNS, CDR2 SASEGT.

The sample consisted of blood. This receptor was identified in a woman in her twenties or thirties with Graves' hyperthyroidism that later progressed to Graves' ophthalmopathy. V and J are TRBV6-1 and TRBJ2-3; a weak D match, TRBD2 (6 bases). CDR3 in amino acids: CASSENLDGSWTDTQYF. DNA of the CDR3: TGTGCCAGCAGTGAAAATCTCGACGGGAGTTGGACAGATACGCAGTATTTT.